Below, 22 T cell receptor beta chains from the same sample are listed, as sequenced in a study of technical replicates of blood from several donors. The repertoire was sequenced with immunoSEQ multiplex PCR; TCRdb's copy has only in-frame clones and lacks some. The sample shows tens of thousands of clones, roughly 94% of them seen only once. Sequenced input: T cells isolated from PBMCs. All receptors come from a human donor in good health.

The chain carries TRBV7-9 and TRBJ2-7; 10 bases fit TRBD2. CDR3 length: 15 residues. Per the germline V gene, CDR1 is SEHNR and CDR2 is FQNEAQ (reference sequence). Germline trimming cut 5 bases from V and 4 bases from J; bases unmatched to any gene: 8. The CDR3 sequence is CASSIEAGGGYEQYF. The DNA of the CDR3 is TGTGCCAGCAGCATCGAAGCGGGAGGGGGATACGAGCAGTACTTC.

The chain has TRBV2 and TRBJ1-2, with 7 bases identical to TRBD1. CDR1 and CDR2 (germline): SNHLY, FYNNEI. This CDR3 is built from 14 residues. Trimming at V came to 6 bases and at J to 4 bases, leaving 8 bases not matched to a gene. The CDR3 is CASSRQGDVYGYTF. In DNA, the CDR3 is TGTGCCAGCAGCCGCCAGGGGGACGTCTATGGCTACACCTTC.

The chain uses TRBV18 and TRBJ1-1; no definite D call. The CDR3 loop spans 15 amino acids. From germline, CDR1 is KGHSH and CDR2 LQKENI. Trimming took off 3 bases at V and 1 base at J, with 12 bases between the two ends. The CDR3 protein is CASSPTYDRNTEAFF. The CDR3 DNA follows: TGTGCCAGCTCACCCACCTATGATAGGAACACTGAAGCTTTCTTT.

J is TRBJ2-3 and V is TRBV29-1; TRBD1 matches at 8 bases. CDR1 and CDR2 from the germline V gene are SQVTM and ANQGSEA. The CDR3 covers 13 residues. With 6 bases clipped from V and 1 base from J, the junction kept 3 bases outside the gene matches. The CDR3 bases are TGCAGCGTACCGGGACAGGGCACAGATACGCAGTATTTT. Translated, it gives CSVPGQGTDTQYF.

The chain has TRBV19 and TRBJ1-5; perhaps TRBD1 as D (5 bases). This CDR3 is built from 15 residues. V was clipped by 7 bases and J by 4 bases, with 17 bases between them. Germline CDR1 LNHDA, CDR2 SQIVND (reference sequence). CDR3 in DNA: TGTGCCAGTACCCCTTCAGGGACTAATAATCAGCCCCAGCATTTT. Residues: CASTPSGTNNQPQHF.

The chain combines TRBV2 with TRBJ2-3, with TRBD2 identical over 7 bases. Germline loops: CDR1 SNHLY, CDR2 FYNNEI. J gave up 6 bases and V 5 bases, and 2 bases lay outside the gene matches. CDR3 size: 12 residues. This CDR3 reads CASSSLADTQYF. The CDR3 region has the DNA TGTGCCAGCAGTTCACTAGCGGATACGCAGTATTTT.

The chain uses TRBV4-1 and TRBJ2-7; 7 positions agree with TRBD2. The CDR3 has 13 amino acids. The ends lost 10 bases at V and 5 bases at J; junction bases unmatched: 11. Germline loops: CDR1 MGHRA, CDR2 YSYEKL. In DNA, the CDR3 is TGCGCCATCCCGACCGGCGGGAGCCACGAGCAGTACTTC. Encoded protein: CAIPTGGSHEQYF.

The DNA for the CDR3 is TGTGCCAGCAGTGACGGGACAGGGGCTACTCAGCCCCAGCATTTT. Translated, it gives CASSDGTGATQPQHF. The chain recombines TRBV6-1 with TRBJ1-5; 10 bases line up with TRBD1. The J segment lost 6 bases and the V segment lost 3 bases, leaving 5 bases of the junction unmatched. The length of the CDR3 is 15 residues. CDR1 is MNHNS, CDR2 SASEGT, per germline.

In this sample, this clone turned up once. This chain uses TRBV4-2 with TRBJ1-2; D uncertain. The CDR3 is 15 residues long. Germline assignment: CDR1 LGHNA and CDR2 YNFKEQ. V lost 0 bases to trimming and J lost 8 bases, with 16 bases between them. The CDR3 region has the DNA TGTGCCAGCAGCCAAGATCCCCTTTCCGTCCCCGGCTACACCTTC. Protein sequence: CASSQDPLSVPGYTF.

J is TRBJ2-5 and V is TRBV9, with a tentative D call TRBD1 (9 bases). The CDR3 totals 24 residues. V dropped 0 bases and J dropped 4 bases, with 40 bases sitting between them. Germline assignment: CDR1 SGDLS and CDR2 YYNGEE. The CDR3 loop reads CASSVARVRDRVIFGTRFGETQYF. For the CDR3, the DNA is TGTGCCAGCAGCGTAGCACGGGTTCGGGACAGGGTGATTTTCGGGACTAGGTTTGGAGAGACCCAGTACTTC.

The chain uses TRBV11-2 and TRBJ2-2; TRBD2 matches at 10 bases. Germline V gives CDR1 SGHAT, CDR2 FQNNGV. The CDR3 has 18 residues. J gave up 4 bases and V 3 bases, and 11 bases lay outside the gene matches. The CDR3 is CASSLRASGSRGTGELFF. Here the CDR3 DNA reads TGTGCCAGCAGCTTGCGCGCTAGCGGGAGTAGGGGCACCGGGGAGCTGTTTTTT.

V usage is TRBV29-1 and J usage is TRBJ2-2, with no clear D. CDR3 size: 13 residues. In germline, CDR1 is SQVTM, CDR2 ANQGSEA. Trimming stripped 5 bases from V and 4 bases from J, with 11 bases between. The CDR3 DNA is TGCAGCGTTCAGTGGCCGCTCACCGGGGAGCTGTTTTTT. Translation: CSVQWPLTGELFF.

This chain joins TRBV18 and TRBJ1-5; D not certain. CDR3 length: 16 amino acids. Per the germline V gene, CDR1 is KGHSH and CDR2 is LQKENI. V was trimmed by 2 bases and J by 1 base, leaving 12 bases between them. The CDR3 loop reads CASSPMDSRSNQPQHF. CDR3 bases: TGTGCCAGCTCACCAATGGACTCCAGAAGCAATCAGCCCCAGCATTTT.

This chain joins TRBV2 and TRBJ2-1, with no clear D. V lost 5 bases, J lost 5 bases, and 16 bases lay in between. Germline V lookup: CDR1 SNHLY, CDR2 FYNNEI. The CDR3 contains 15 residues. The CDR3 region is CASSPPLALHNEQFF. The DNA of the CDR3 is TGTGCCAGCAGTCCCCCATTAGCTCTGCACAATGAGCAGTTCTTC.

The rearrangement links TRBV13 to TRBJ2-7; 8 bases match TRBD2. The germline V gene has CDR1 PRHDT and CDR2 FYEKMQ (reference sequence). Trimming took 4 bases from V and 5 from J; bases not matched to a gene: 1. This CDR3 has 12 residues. CDR3: CASSYGGDEQYF. The DNA of the CDR3 is TGTGCCAGCAGCTACGGGGGGGACGAGCAGTACTTC.

This clone is a singleton in its sample. The chain couples TRBV5-1 to TRBJ2-3, with D possibly TRBD2 on 5 matching bases. CDR1 and CDR2 from the germline V gene are SGHRS and YFSETQ. Trimming took 0 bases from V and 2 from J, leaving 16 bases between them. This CDR3 region has 17 residues. The CDR3 is CASSLVTAAASTDTQYF. For the CDR3, the DNA is TGCGCCAGCAGCTTGGTTACAGCGGCGGCCTCCACAGATACGCAGTATTTT.

The V call is TRBV5-1, the J call TRBJ2-3, with D possibly being TRBD2 (7 bases). This CDR3 has 14 residues. V was cut by 1 base and J by 6 bases, with 12 bases left in between. Germline V CDR1 and CDR2: SGHRS, YFSETQ. The CDR3 DNA follows: TGCGCCAGCAGCTTGCGGGGGGCGGGCGATACGCAGTATTTT. Protein: CASSLRGAGDTQYF.

The CDR3 nucleotides read TGTGCCAGTAGTTTCGGGACATCGGGGGGCTACGAGCAGTACTTC. It yields the protein CASSFGTSGGYEQYF. The rearrangement joins TRBV19 to TRBJ2-7; TRBD2 might be the D (7 bases). Between the trimmed V and J ends, which lost 5 bases and 3 bases, there was a span of 17 bases. This CDR3 has 15 amino acids. CDR1 and CDR2 (germline): LNHDA, SQIVND (reference sequence).

V gene TRBV13 combines with J gene TRBJ2-2, with 7 bases lining up with TRBD1. The CDR3 is made up of 15 amino acids. V shed 5 bases, J shed 6 bases, and the junction held 9 bases outside the gene matches. Germline V gene lookup returns CDR1 PRHDT and CDR2 FYEKMQ (reference sequence). The CDR3 DNA reads TGTGCCAGCAGCGGGAATCTTCAGGGGGCCGGGGAGCTGTTTTTT. Translation: CASSGNLQGAGELFF.

The J gene is TRBJ2-1, the V gene TRBV7-2, with 7 nucleotides matching TRBD2. J gave up 7 bases and V 1 base, and 7 bases lay outside the gene matches. CDR1 SGHTA and CDR2 FQGNSA come from the germline V gene. The CDR3 consists of 15 residues. The CDR3 here is CASSLEAGPKNEQFF. In DNA, the CDR3 is TGTGCCAGCAGCTTAGAAGCGGGGCCTAAGAATGAGCAGTTCTTC.

This chain joins TRBV29-1 and TRBJ2-7; the D gene is possibly TRBD2 (6 bases). The CDR3 has 11 amino acids. Germline V CDR1 and CDR2: SQVTM, ANQGSEA. Trimming removed 4 bases at V and 6 bases at J, with 10 bases between. CDR3 loop: CSVGAGFEQYF. CDR3 bases: TGCAGCGTTGGGGCGGGGTTCGAGCAGTACTTC.

The V call is TRBV6-5, the J call TRBJ2-7, with 9 nucleotides matching TRBD1. The junction had 9 bases not matched to a gene; V was cut back by 8 bases and J by 4 bases. The CDR3 consists of 14 residues. Germline lookup yields CDR1 MNHEY and CDR2 SVGAGI. DNA for the CDR3: TGTGCCAGCTCAACCGGGACAGGGAAATACGAGCAGTACTTC. Protein: CASSTGTGKYEQYF.